A single count supports the clone carrying this T cell receptor (beta chain). Germline CDR1 is MNHEY and CDR2 is SVGEGT. V was pared by 4 bases and J by 2 bases, with 7 bases of the junction left unmatched. The CDR3 runs to 15 residues. The sample comes from a study of blood T cell repertoires in COVID-19. Turning to the study itself: Researchers got acute and convalescent COVID-19 samples from the United States, Italy and Spain. PBMCs, B-cell-depleted T cells, or T cells were the source of the cDNA or gDNA that made up the material.

In the original processing: Amplifying reference gene primers gave estimates of nucleated cell counts. Measured with immunoSEQ multiplex PCR; TCRdb has only the in-frame clones, and not every one. V and J calls and clone size are as listed in that table; D and trimming were resolved from the DNA. The data contain around 120,000 clones, more than 60% of them seen just once; the ten biggest clones take up 2.2%. The specimen sequenced was peripheral blood. This clonotype originated in a woman aged 70-85 years with acute or convalescent COVID-19. The rearrangement joins TRBV6-2 or TRBV6-3 to TRBJ2-7; 8 bases align to TRBD2. The CDR3 DNA is TGTGCCAGCAGTTCTCCCGGGACTAGGCCCTACGAGCAGTACTTC. Encoded protein: CASSSPGTRPYEQYF.